This T cell receptor (beta chain) was captured in a study of OX40 agonist ivuxolimab in advanced cancers. On the study more broadly: Subjects had a mean age of roughly 60 years, with a range of roughly 20 to 79; almost 85% were male.

Clones were read by immunoSEQ multiplex PCR, and TCRdb kept only the in-frame ones, dropping some. The table has more than 65,000 clones, 85% seen once. Sequenced material: CD4+ or CD8+ T cells sorted from blood, taken in a trial of the OX40 agonist ivuxolimab. The origin of this receptor is an adult with an advanced solid tumor such as melanoma, head and neck, liver or kidney cancer.

The DNA of the CDR3 is TGTGCCAGCAGTTTTGGGTCGAGGGAGACCCAGTACTTC. Translated, it gives CASSFGSRETQYF. The gene calls are TRBV27 and TRBJ2-5; D is undetermined. V lost 3 bases and J 5 bases, leaving 10 bases between the germline ends. Germline assignment: CDR1 MNHEY and CDR2 SMNVEV (reference sequence). The CDR3 extends over 13 amino acids.